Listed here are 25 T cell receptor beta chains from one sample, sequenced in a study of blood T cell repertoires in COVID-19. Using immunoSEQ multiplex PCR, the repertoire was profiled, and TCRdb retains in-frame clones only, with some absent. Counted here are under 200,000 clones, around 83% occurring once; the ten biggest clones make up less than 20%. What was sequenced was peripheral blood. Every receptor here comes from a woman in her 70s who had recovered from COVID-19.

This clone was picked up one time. The chain's CDR3 is CASSQGLRGLNYGYTF. CDR3 coding DNA: TGTGCCAGCAGCCAAGGGCTCAGGGGGCTCAACTATGGCTACACCTTC. The chain combines TRBV4-2 with TRBJ1-2; 8 bases are shared with TRBD1. Germline lookup yields CDR1 LGHNA and CDR2 YNFKEQ. The CDR3 has 16 amino acids. V lost 1 base and J lost 2; bases outside the gene matches: 6.

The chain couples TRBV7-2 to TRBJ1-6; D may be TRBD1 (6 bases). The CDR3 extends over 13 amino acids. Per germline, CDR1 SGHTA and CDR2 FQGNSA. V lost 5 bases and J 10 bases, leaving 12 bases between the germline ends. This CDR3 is CASSAAGGSPLHF. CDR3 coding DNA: TGTGCCAGCAGCGCGGCGGGGGGCTCACCCCTCCACTTT.

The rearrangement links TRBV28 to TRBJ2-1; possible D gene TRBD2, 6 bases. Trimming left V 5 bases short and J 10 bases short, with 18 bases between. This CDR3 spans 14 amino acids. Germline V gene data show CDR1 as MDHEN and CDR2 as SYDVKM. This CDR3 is CASSPRDSLREQFF. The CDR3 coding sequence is TGTGCCAGCAGTCCGCGGGACTCCCTCCGGGAGCAGTTCTTC.

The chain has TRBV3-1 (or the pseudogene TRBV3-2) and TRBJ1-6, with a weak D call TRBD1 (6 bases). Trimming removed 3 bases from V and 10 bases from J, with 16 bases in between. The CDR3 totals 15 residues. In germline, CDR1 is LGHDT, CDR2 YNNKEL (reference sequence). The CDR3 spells CASSQGGGARSPLHF. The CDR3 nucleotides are TGTGCCAGCAGCCAGGGTGGGGGGGCACGGTCACCCCTCCACTTT.

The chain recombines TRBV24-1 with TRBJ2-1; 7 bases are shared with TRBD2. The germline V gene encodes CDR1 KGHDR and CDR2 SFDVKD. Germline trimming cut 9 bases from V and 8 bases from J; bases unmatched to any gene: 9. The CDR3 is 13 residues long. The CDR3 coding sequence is TGTGCCACCTCGGGACTAACGGTGGATGAGCAGTTCTTC. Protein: CATSGLTVDEQFF.

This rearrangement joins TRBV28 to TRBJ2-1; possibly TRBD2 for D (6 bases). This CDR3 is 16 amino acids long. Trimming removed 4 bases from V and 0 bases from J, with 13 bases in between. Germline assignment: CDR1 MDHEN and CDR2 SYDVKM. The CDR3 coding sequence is TGTGCCAGCAGTTCGCGGGACGGCAGCTCCTACAATGAGCAGTTCTTC. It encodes CASSSRDGSSYNEQFF.

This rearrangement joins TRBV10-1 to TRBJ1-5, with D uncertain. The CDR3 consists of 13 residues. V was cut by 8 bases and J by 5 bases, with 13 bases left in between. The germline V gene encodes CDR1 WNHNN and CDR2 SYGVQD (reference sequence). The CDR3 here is CASSRGVDQPQHF. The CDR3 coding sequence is TGCGCCAGCTCCCGCGGGGTGGATCAGCCCCAGCATTTT.

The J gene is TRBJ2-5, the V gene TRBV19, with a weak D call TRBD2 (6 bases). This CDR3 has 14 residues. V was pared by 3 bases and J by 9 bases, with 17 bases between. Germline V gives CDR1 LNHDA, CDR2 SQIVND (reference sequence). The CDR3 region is CASSMGPAGRAQYF. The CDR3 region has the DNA TGTGCCAGTAGTATGGGGCCTGCGGGACGGGCCCAGTACTTC.

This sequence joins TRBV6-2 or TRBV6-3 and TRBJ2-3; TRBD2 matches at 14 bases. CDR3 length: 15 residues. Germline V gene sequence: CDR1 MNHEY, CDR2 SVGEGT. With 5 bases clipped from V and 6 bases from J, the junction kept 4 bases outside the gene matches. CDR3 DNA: TGTGCCAGCAGTCAGGGACTAGCGGGAGTGGATACGCAGTATTTT. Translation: CASSQGLAGVDTQYF.

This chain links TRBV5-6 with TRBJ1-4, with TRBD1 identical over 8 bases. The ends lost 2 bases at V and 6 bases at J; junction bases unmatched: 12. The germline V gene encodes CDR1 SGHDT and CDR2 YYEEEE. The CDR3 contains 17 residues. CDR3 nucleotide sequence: TGTGCCAGCAGCTTTGGACAGGGTCGAGCCAGCGATGAAAAACTGTTTTTT. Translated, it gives CASSFGQGRASDEKLFF. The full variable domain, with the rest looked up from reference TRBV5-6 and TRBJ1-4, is DAGVTQSPTHLIKTRGQQVTLRCSPKSGHDTVSWYQQALGQGPQFIFQYYEEEERQRGNFPDRFSGHQFPNYSSELNVNALLLGDSALYLCASSFGQGRASDEKLFFGSGTQLSVL.

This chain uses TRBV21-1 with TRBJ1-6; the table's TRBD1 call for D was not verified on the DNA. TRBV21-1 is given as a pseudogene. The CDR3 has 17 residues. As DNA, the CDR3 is TGTGCCAGCAGCTCACCCGGGACAGGGTTCGGGAATTCACCCCTCCACTTT. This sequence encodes CASSSPGTGFGNSPLHF.

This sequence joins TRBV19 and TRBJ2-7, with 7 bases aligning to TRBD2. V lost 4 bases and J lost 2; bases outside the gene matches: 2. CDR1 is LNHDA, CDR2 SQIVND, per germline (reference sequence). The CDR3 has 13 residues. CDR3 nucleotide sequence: TGTGCCAGTAGTAGACTAGCCCCCTACGAGCAGTACTTC. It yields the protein CASSRLAPYEQYF.

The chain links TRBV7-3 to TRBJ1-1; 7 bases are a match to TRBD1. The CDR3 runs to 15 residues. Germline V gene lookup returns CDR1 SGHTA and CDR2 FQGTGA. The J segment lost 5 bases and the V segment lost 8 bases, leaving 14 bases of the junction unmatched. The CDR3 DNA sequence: TGTGCCAGCGCAAATATAGGGGGCGCGGGAACTGAAGCTTTCTTT. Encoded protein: CASANIGGAGTEAFF.

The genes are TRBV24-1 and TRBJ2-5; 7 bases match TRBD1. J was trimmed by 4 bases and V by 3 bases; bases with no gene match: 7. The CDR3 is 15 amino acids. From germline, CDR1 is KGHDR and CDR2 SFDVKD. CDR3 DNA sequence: TGTGCCACCAGTGATCCGACAGGGACCGGAGAGACCCAGTACTTC. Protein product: CATSDPTGTGETQYF.

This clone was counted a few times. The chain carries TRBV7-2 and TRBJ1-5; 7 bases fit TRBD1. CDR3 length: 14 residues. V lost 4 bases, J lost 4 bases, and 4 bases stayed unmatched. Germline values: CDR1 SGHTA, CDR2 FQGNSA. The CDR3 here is CASSSTGVNQPQHF. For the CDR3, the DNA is TGTGCCAGCAGCTCAACAGGGGTGAATCAGCCCCAGCATTTT.

The CDR3 DNA is TGTGCCTGGAGTGTAGGGGCGGGACAGGGCGGTTCACCCCTCCACTTT. It translates to CAWSVGAGQGGSPLHF. The chain uses TRBV30 and TRBJ1-6; 9 bases align to TRBD1. Germline V CDR1 and CDR2: GTSNPN, SVGIG (reference sequence). CDR3 size: 16 residues. After removal of 0 bases from V and 9 bases from J, the junction contained 9 bases not matched to a gene.

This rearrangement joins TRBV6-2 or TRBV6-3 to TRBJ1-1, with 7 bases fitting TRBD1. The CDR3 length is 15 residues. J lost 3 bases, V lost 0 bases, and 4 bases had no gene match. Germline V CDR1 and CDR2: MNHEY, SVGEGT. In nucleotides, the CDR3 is TGTGCCAGCAGTTACTCGAGACAGGGCGACACTGAAGCTTTCTTT. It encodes CASSYSRQGDTEAFF.

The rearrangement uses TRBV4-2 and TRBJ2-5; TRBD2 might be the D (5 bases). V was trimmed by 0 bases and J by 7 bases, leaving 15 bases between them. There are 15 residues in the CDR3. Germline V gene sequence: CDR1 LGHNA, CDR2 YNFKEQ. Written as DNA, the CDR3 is TGTGCCAGCAGCCAAGATGAGCTCCTGGGGAGGACCCAGTACTTC. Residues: CASSQDELLGRTQYF.

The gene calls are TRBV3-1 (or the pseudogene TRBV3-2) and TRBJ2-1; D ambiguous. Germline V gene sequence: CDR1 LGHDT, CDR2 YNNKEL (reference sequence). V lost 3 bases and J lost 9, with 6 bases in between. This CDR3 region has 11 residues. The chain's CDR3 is CASSQRSEQFF. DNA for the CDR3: TGTGCCAGCAGCCAGCGAAGTGAGCAGTTCTTC.

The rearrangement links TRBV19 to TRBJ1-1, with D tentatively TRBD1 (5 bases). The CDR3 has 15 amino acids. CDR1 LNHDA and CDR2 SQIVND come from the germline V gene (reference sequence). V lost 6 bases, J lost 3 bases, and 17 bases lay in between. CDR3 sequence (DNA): TGTGCCAGTAGCCCTGTTGGGGCCGCTCACACTGAAGCTTTCTTT. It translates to CASSPVGAAHTEAFF.

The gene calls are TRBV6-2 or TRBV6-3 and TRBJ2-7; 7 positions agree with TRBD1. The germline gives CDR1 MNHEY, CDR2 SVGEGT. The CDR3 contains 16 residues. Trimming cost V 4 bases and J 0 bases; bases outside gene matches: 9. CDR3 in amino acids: CASSWPPGQFSYEQYF. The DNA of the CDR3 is TGTGCCAGCAGTTGGCCCCCGGGACAGTTCTCCTACGAGCAGTACTTC.

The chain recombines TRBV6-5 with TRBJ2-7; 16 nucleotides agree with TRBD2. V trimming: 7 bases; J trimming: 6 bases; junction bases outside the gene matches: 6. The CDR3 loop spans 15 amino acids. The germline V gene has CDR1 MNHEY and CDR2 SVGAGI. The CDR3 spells CASTGTSGGAAEQYF. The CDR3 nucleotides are TGTGCCAGCACAGGGACTAGCGGGGGGGCCGCCGAGCAGTACTTC.

The CDR3 coding sequence is TGCGCCAGCAGCGCGGGGCCCGCGCAGGGCACTGAAGCTTTCTTT. It specifies CASSAGPAQGTEAFF. The rearrangement links TRBV5-1 to TRBJ1-1; the D gene is possibly TRBD1 (5 bases). The germline CDR1 and CDR2 sequences are SGHRS and YFSETQ. Trimming removed 4 bases from V and 4 bases from J, with 17 bases in between. This CDR3 has 15 amino acids.

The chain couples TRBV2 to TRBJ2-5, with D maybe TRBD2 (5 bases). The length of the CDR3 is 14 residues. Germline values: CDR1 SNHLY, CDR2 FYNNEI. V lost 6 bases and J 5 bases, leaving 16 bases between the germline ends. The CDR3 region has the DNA TGTGCCAGCAGCCGGGATACCCTCCCCGAGACCCAGTACTTC. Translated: CASSRDTLPETQYF.

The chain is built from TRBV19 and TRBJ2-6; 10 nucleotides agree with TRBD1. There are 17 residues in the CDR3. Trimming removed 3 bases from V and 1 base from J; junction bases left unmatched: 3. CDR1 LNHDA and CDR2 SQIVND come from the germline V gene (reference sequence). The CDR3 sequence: CASSMGDRGSGANVLTF. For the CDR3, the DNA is TGTGCCAGTAGTATGGGGGACAGGGGATCTGGGGCCAACGTCCTGACTTTC. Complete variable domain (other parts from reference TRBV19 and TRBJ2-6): DGGITQSPKYLFRKEGQNVTLSCEQNLNHDAMYWYRQDPGQGLRLIYYSQIVNDFQKGDIAEGYSVSREKKESFPLTVTSAQKNPTAFYLCASSMGDRGSGANVLTFGAGSRLTVL.